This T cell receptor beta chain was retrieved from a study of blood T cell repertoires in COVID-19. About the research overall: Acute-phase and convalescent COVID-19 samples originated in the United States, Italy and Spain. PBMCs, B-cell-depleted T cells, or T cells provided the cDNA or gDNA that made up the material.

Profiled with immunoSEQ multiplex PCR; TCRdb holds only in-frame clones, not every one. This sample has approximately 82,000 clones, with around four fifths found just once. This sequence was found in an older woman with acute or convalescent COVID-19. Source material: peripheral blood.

CDR3 in DNA: TGTGCCAGCAGCCTGGGGGGGGGCTCCTATGGCTACACCTTC. Translated, it gives CASSLGGGSYGYTF. The gene calls are TRBV11-3 and TRBJ1-2; TRBD1 is a possible D gene (6 bases). Trimming pared 5 bases from V and 4 bases from J, leaving 14 bases between. Germline V gene lookup returns CDR1 SGHNT and CDR2 YENEEA. CDR3 length: 14 residues.